The present T cell receptor (beta chain) was sequenced within a study of blood T cell repertoires in COVID-19. Study background: The United States, Italy and Spain provided the acute and convalescent COVID-19 samples. Nucleic acid was either cDNA or gDNA, and it came from T cells, B-cell-depleted T cells, or PBMCs.

Per the authors' pipeline: Estimation of nucleated cell counts relied on the amplification of reference gene primers. TCRdb keeps only in-frame clones here, not all; method: immunoSEQ multiplex PCR. V and J calls and clone size are copied from that table; D and trimming were computed from the DNA. The data show approximately 150,000 clones, with just over 90% seen just once and approximately 5% held by the top ten. Seattle's enrolled individuals joined amid active infection and were then monitored longitudinally. Looked up from germline, CDR1 is SEHNR and CDR2 is FQNEAQ (reference sequence). V lost 4 bases and J 4 bases, leaving 14 bases between the germline ends. The CDR3 contains 15 residues.

The specimen was peripheral blood. This chain uses TRBV7-9 with TRBJ2-1; TRBD1 is a possible D gene (6 bases). This receptor was obtained from a man aged 18 to 29 with COVID-19, enrolled during active disease. CDR3 sequence reads: CASSYGAGAYNEQFF. The DNA of the CDR3 is TGTGCCAGCAGCTACGGGGCAGGGGCTTACAATGAGCAGTTCTTC. Full variable domain (outside the CDR3, taken from reference TRBV7-9 and TRBJ2-1): DTGVSQNPRHKITKRGQNVTFRCDPISEHNRLYWYRQTLGQGPEFLTYFQNEAQLEKSRLLSDRFSAERPKGSFSTLEIQRTEQGDSAMYLCASSYGAGAYNEQFFGPGTRLTVL.